These T cell receptor beta chains were read from a single sample in a study of beta chain features in type 1 diabetes. The protocol was immunoSEQ multiplex PCR, while the TCRdb copy is restricted to in-frame clones and leaves out a portion. Among 150,000 to 170,000 clones, less than 9.5% were seen once, and the ten largest hold 0.65%. The source material was central memory CD4+ T cells from blood. The receptors derive from a man younger than 35 in good health. CDR3s include the opening cysteine and the closing phenylalanine or tryptophan. Each record gives: D gene, J gene, clone size, V gene, CDR3 protein, CDR3 DNA. A D gene is named only where the DNA matches it firmly. The size entry is marked missing in some rows and otherwise reads once, few, many or a size class.

NA | TRBJ2-1 | NA | TRBV29-1 | CSVDTNNGGEQFF | TGCAGCGTTGACACAAACAATGGGGGGGAGCAGTTCTTC
NA | TRBJ1-4 | NA | TRBV30 | CAWTSHSATNEKLFF | TGTGCCTGGACAAGTCACTCCGCAACTAATGAAAAACTGTTTTTT
NA | TRBJ2-3 | many | TRBV6-5 | CASSNFAGPSGDTQYF | TGTGCCAGCAGTAACTTCGCCGGGCCCAGCGGGGATACGCAGTATTTT
TRBD1 | TRBJ1-5 | NA | TRBV6-1 | CATTDTGGGQPQHF | TGTGCCACAACCGATACAGGGGGAGGGCAGCCCCAGCATTTT
NA | TRBJ2-7 | many | TRBV6-6 | CASSELGEQYF | TGTGCCAGCAGTGAACTCGGGGAGCAGTACTTC
TRBD2 | TRBJ2-3 | NA | TRBV7-9 | CASSLRLAGGDTQYF | TGTGCCAGCAGCTTACGACTAGCGGGGGGAGATACGCAGTATTTT
TRBD1 | TRBJ2-5 | NA | TRBV9 | CASSVGGTGTETQYF | TGTGCCAGCAGCGTAGGGGGGACAGGAACAGAGACCCAGTACTTC
NA | TRBJ2-7 | few | TRBV7-9 | CASSLDGSSYEQYF | TGTGCCAGCAGTCTAGACGGAAGTTCCTACGAGCAGTACTTC
NA | TRBJ2-1 | many | TRBV29-1 | CSVEDKWTAGIF | TGCAGCGTTGAGGACAAATGGACCGCTGGGATCTTC
NA | TRBJ1-1 | NA | TRBV6-6 | CASSYAPIDTEAFF | TGTGCCAGCAGTTACGCCCCTATAGACACTGAAGCTTTCTTT
TRBD2 | TRBJ2-3 | few | TRBV6-6 | CATGTSGTDTQYF | TGTGCCACCGGGACTAGCGGCACAGATACGCAGTATTTT
NA | TRBJ1-4 | many | TRBV21-1 | CASSPGGCEKLFF | TGTGCCAGCAGTCCAGGGGGCTGTGAAAAACTGTTTTTT
NA | TRBJ1-3 | few | TRBV30 | CAWSPGSSGNTIYF | TGTGCCTGGAGTCCGGGGAGTTCTGGAAACACCATATATTTT
TRBD1 | TRBJ2-3 | NA | TRBV19 | CASSVTGGPVTDTQYF | TGTGCCAGTTCCGTCACAGGGGGCCCTGTCACAGATACGCAGTATTTT
TRBD2 | TRBJ2-1 | few | TRBV19 | CASSIQAGVRNEQFF | TGTGCCAGTAGTATACAAGCGGGAGTACGCAATGAGCAGTTCTTC
NA | TRBJ2-5 | NA | TRBV5-8 | CASSAPTYRDQYF | TGTGCCAGCAGCGCCCCTACTTACAGGGACCAGTACTTC
NA | TRBJ1-1 | NA | TRBV5-1 | CASTPGRTTEAFF | TGCGCCAGCACCCCAGGGAGGACGACTGAAGCTTTCTTT
NA | TRBJ2-7 | few | TRBV7-2 | CASSAATLRAYEQYF | TGTGCCAGCAGCGCAGCGACGCTGAGAGCCTACGAGCAGTACTTC
TRBD1 | TRBJ1-5 | few | TRBV4-3 | CASSQPGQNNQPQHF | TGCGCCAGCAGCCAGCCGGGACAGAACAATCAGCCCCAGCATTTT
NA | TRBJ2-1 | few | TRBV5-1 | CASSLGAGAGAYNEQFF | TGCGCCAGCAGCTTGGGGGCAGGGGCGGGGGCCTACAATGAGCAGTTCTTC
NA | TRBJ2-7 | few | TRBV11-3 | CASSLLAEYEQYF | TGTGCCAGCAGCTTATTGGCAGAATACGAGCAGTACTTC
TRBD2 | TRBJ2-5 | many | TRBV13 | CASSLGLRLAGAETQYF | TGTGCCAGCAGCTTAGGCCTACGTCTAGCGGGAGCAGAGACCCAGTACTTC
NA | TRBJ2-2 | NA | TRBV2 | CASSARGPNTGELFF | TGTGCCAGCAGTGCCCGGGGTCCGAACACCGGGGAGCTGTTTTTT
NA | TRBJ2-5 | many | TRBV5-1 | CASTAGLYPETQYF | TGCGCCAGCACGGCAGGGTTATACCCTGAGACCCAGTACTTC
NA | TRBJ2-7 | many | TRBV6-5 | CASSYSQEAYEQYF | TGTGCCAGCAGTTACTCGCAGGAGGCCTACGAGCAGTACTTC
TRBD1 | TRBJ2-5 | NA | TRBV5-1 | CASSLGDRVQETQYF | TGCGCCAGCAGCTTGGGGGACAGGGTCCAAGAGACCCAGTACTTC
NA | TRBJ2-1 | NA | TRBV7-3 | CASSLSQNNEQFF | TGTGCCAGCAGCTTAAGCCAGAACAATGAGCAGTTCTTC
TRBD1 | TRBJ1-1 | NA | TRBV6-1 | CASRGTGGSNEAFF | TGTGCCAGCAGGGGGACAGGCGGCTCGAATGAAGCTTTCTTT
TRBD1 | TRBJ2-1 | few | TRBV5-1 | CASSLTGGKDYNEQFF | TGCGCCAGCAGCTTGACAGGGGGGAAGGACTACAATGAGCAGTTCTTC